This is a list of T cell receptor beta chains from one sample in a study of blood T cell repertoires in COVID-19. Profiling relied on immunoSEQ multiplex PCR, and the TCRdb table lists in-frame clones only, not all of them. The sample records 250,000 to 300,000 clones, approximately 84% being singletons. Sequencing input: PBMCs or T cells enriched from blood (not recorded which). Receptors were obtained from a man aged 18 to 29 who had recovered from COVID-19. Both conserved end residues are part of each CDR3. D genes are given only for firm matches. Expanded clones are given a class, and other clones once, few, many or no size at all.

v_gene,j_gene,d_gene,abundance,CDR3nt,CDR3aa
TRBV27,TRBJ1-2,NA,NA,TGTGCCAGCAGTCCCCAGCAATCCCTAGGAGGCAGTTCGGGCTACACCTTC,CASSPQQSLGGSSGYTF
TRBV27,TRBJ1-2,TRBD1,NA,TGTGCCAGCAGTTTATTCGGGACAGTAGGGTATGGCTACACCTTC,CASSLFGTVGYGYTF
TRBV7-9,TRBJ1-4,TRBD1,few,TGTGCCAGCAGCTTATCGCAGGGGGTTGAAAAACTGTTTTTT,CASSLSQGVEKLFF
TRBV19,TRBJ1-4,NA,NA,TGTGCCAGTACAGATTACTACGGCGCAACTAATGAAAAACTGTTTTTT,CASTDYYGATNEKLFF
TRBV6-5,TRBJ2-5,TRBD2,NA,TGTGCCAGCAGTTTGGTGGGGAGCGGGGCCCAAGAGACCCAGTACTTC,CASSLVGSGAQETQYF
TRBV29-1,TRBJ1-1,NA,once,TGCAGCGACATAGGGACACATAAAAGGGGTACTGAAGCTTTCTTT,CSDIGTHKRGTEAFF
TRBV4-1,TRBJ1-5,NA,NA,TGCGCCAGCAGCCAAGTTTCGGGGTCCAATCAGCCCCAGCATTTT,CASSQVSGSNQPQHF
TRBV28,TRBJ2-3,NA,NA,TGTGCCAGCAGTTTACCGTCTTCTCGGGGGCAGTATTTT,CASSLPSSRGQYF
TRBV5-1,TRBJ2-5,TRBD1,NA,TGCGCCAGCCGCACGGGGCAGGGGGTAGAGACCCAGTACTTC,CASRTGQGVETQYF
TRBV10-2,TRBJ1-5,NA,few,TGCGCCAGCAGTGGGAGAGGCAATCAGCCCCAGCATTTT,CASSGRGNQPQHF
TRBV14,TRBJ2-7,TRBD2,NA,TGTGCCAGCAGCCACCCACTAGCGGGAGAACACGAGCAGTACTTC,CASSHPLAGEHEQYF
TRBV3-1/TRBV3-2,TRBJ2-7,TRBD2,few,TGTGCCAGCAGCCCGAGCGGGGGGTACGAGCAGTACTTC,CASSPSGGYEQYF
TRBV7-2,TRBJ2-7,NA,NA,TGTGCCAGCAGCCAATACTACTACGAGCAGTACTTC,CASSQYYYEQYF
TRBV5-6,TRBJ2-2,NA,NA,TGTGCCAGCAGCTTGGCAGGGTCCGCGAACACCGGGGAGCTGTTTTTT,CASSLAGSANTGELFF
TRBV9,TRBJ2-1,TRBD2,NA,TGTGCCAGCAGCGTAGGCGGCGGGGGAAGCTCCTACAATGAGCAGTTCTTC,CASSVGGGGSSYNEQFF
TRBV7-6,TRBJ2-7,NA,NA,TGTGCCAGCAGCTTTTCGGGGTCCTCCTACGAGCAGTACTTC,CASSFSGSSYEQYF
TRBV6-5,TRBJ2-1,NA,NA,TGTGCCAGCACCCCGGTCTACAATGAGCAGTTCTTC,CASTPVYNEQFF
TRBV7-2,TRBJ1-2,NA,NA,TGTGCCAGCAGCTTAGCAGCCAGGGATTATGGCTACACCTTC,CASSLAARDYGYTF
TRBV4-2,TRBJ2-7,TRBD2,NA,TGTGCCAGCAGCCGGTCGACTAGCGGGGGTCCCTCCGAGCAGTACTTC,CASSRSTSGGPSEQYF
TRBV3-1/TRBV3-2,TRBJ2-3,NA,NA,TGTGCCAGCAGCCCCCTGGACTCACCCCGGGCAGATACGCAGTATTTT,CASSPLDSPRADTQYF
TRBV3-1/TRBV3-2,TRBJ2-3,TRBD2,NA,TGTGCCAGCAGCACGCCACTAGCGGGGGGCCCTGGGGATACGCAGTATTTT,CASSTPLAGGPGDTQYF
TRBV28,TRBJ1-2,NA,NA,TGTGCCAGCAGCCCCGGGGGGGCCTATGGCTACACCTTC,CASSPGGAYGYTF
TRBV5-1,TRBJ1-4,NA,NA,TGCGCCAGCCTTATTATGACAGAATATAATGAAAAACTGTTTTTT,CASLIMTEYNEKLFF
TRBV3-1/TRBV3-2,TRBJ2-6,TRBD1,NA,TGTGCCAGCAGCCAAGATGGTGGGACAGGTTTCTCTGGGGCCAACGTCCTGACTTTC,CASSQDGGTGFSGANVLTF
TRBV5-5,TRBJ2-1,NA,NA,TGTGCCAGCAGTCACGTTGGAGGGACTTACAATGAGCAGTTCTTC,CASSHVGGTYNEQFF
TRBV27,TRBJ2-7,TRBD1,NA,TGTGCCAGCAGTTCCCCAGGACAGGTCCGAATCTACGAGCAGTACTTC,CASSSPGQVRIYEQYF
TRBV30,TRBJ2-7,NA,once,TGTGCCTGGAGTACCCCCAAAATAGCGGCCTTCTACGAGCAGTACTTC,CAWSTPKIAAFYEQYF
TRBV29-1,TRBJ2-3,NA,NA,TGCAGCGTTGCGGCCAGGGGAGATACGCAGTATTTT,CSVAARGDTQYF
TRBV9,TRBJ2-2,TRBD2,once,TGTGCCAGCAGCGTAAATCCTAGCGGGAGGGCGAACACCGGGGAGCTGTTTTTT,CASSVNPSGRANTGELFF
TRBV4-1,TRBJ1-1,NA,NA,TGCGCCAGCAGCCAAGGAGGGATGAACACTGAAGCTTTCTTT,CASSQGGMNTEAFF
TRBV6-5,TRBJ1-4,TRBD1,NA,TGTGCCAGCAGGTCCACAGGGGTTGGTTGGGAAAAACTGTTTTTT,CASRSTGVGWEKLFF
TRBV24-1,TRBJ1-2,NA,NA,TGTGCCACCAGTGCGGCAGGGACTAACTATGGCTACACCTTC,CATSAAGTNYGYTF
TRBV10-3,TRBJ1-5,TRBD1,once,TGTGCCACCCGGCCGGGACAGGGTTTCAATCAGCCCCAGCATTTT,CATRPGQGFNQPQHF
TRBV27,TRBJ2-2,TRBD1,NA,TGTGCCAGCGGGGGACAGGGAACCGGGGAGCTGTTTTTT,CASGGQGTGELFF
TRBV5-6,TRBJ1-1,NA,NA,TGTGCCAGCAGCTCGGAGGGGTTCTGGACTGAAGCTTTCTTT,CASSSEGFWTEAFF
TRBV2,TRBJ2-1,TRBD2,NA,TGTGCCAGCAGTGGTTTTTGGGGGGGCAATGAGCAGTTCTTC,CASSGFWGGNEQFF
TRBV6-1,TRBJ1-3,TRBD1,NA,TGTGCCAGCAGTGAACTAGGACAGGGGGCTGGAAACACCATATATTTT,CASSELGQGAGNTIYF
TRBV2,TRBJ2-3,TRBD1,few,TGTGCCAGCAGCGACAGGGCTTTAACAGATACGCAGTATTTT,CASSDRALTDTQYF
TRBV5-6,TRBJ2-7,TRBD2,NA,TGTGCCAGCAGCTTGGGGTTCGGGACTAGCTCCTACGAGCAGTACTTC,CASSLGFGTSSYEQYF
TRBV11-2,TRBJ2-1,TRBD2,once,TGTGCCAGCAGCTTAAGACTAGCGGACAATGAGCAGTTCTTC,CASSLRLADNEQFF
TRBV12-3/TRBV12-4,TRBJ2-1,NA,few,TGTGCCAGCAGTTCACAGCGGTATCGTGAGCAGTTCTTC,CASSSQRYREQFF
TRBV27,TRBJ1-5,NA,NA,TGTGCCAGCAGTTTTCAGGTCGGTCAGCCCCAGCATTTT,CASSFQVGQPQHF
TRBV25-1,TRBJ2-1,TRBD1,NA,TGTGCCAGCACGGACAGGTACAATGAGCAGTTCTTC,CASTDRYNEQFF
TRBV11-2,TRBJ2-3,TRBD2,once,TGTGCCAGCAGCTTCCTCCGATCGCCCGGGGGGGAAACGCAGTATTTT,CASSFLRSPGGETQYF
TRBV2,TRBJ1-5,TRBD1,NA,TGTGCCAGCAGTGAATCGAGGGGGCGCGTTCAGCCCCAGCATTTT,CASSESRGRVQPQHF
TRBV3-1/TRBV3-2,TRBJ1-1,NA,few,TGTGCCAGCAGCCAAGCAGGGAAGTCGGACACTGAAGCTTTCTTT,CASSQAGKSDTEAFF
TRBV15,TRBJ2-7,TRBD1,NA,TGTGCCACCAGCAGAGATATGGGACAGAGCTACGAGCAGTACTTC,CATSRDMGQSYEQYF
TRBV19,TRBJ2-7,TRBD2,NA,TGTGCCAGTTCGTGGGCGGGAGCGAACGAGCAGTACTTC,CASSWAGANEQYF
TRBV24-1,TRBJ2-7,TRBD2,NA,TGTGCCACCAGTGGCGGGAGCTACGAGCAGTACTTC,CATSGGSYEQYF
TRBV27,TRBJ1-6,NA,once,TGTGCCAGCACCCCGGCAGGAGGAGGCGGTAGTTCACCCCTCCACTTT,CASTPAGGGGSSPLHF